A single sample gave rise to the 23 T cell receptor beta chains below, sequenced in a study of blood T cell repertoires in COVID-19. Here immunoSEQ multiplex PCR was the method, and the copy in TCRdb shows in-frame clones only, minus some. The sample includes roughly 120,000 clones, around 90% of them seen just once. Input material: peripheral blood. These receptor sequences come from a human donor in a cohort sampled during active COVID-19.

V gene TRBV6-5 combines with J gene TRBJ2-5; 7 bases fit TRBD1. The germline V gene encodes CDR1 MNHEY and CDR2 SVGAGI. V trimming: 0 bases; J trimming: 8 bases; junction bases outside the gene matches: 12. This CDR3 is built from 16 residues. The CDR3 DNA reads TGTGCCAGCAGTTACTCGACAGGGACCCGAGGGGGAACCCAGTACTTC. Protein sequence: CASSYSTGTRGGTQYF.

The chain employs TRBV15 and TRBJ1-3, with D hard to call. Germline V gene data show CDR1 as LNHNV and CDR2 as YYDKDF (reference sequence). CDR3 size: 16 residues. Trimming removed 5 bases from V and 1 base from J, with 15 bases in between. CDR3 DNA: TGTGCCACCAGCCGTGATATAGCTAATTCTGGAAACACCATATATTTT. Amino acid sequence: CATSRDIANSGNTIYF.

This sequence joins TRBV6-5 and TRBJ2-2; D call uncertain. Trimming stripped 6 bases from V and 6 bases from J, with 8 bases between. Germline V lookup: CDR1 MNHEY, CDR2 SVGAGI. The CDR3 has 12 residues. The CDR3 is CASSFNAGELFF. DNA of the CDR3: TGTGCCAGCAGCTTTAATGCCGGGGAGCTGTTTTTT.

The J gene is TRBJ2-1, the V gene TRBV6-5; 7 positions agree with TRBD1. V lost 6 bases, J lost 5 bases, and 4 bases stayed unmatched. The CDR3 is made up of 13 amino acids. The germline V gene encodes CDR1 MNHEY and CDR2 SVGAGI. CDR3 sequence (DNA): TGTGCCAGCAGACGCGGACAGGACAATGAGCAGTTCTTC. Translating it yields CASRRGQDNEQFF.

This clone was seen more than once but under ten times. The chain has TRBV7-8 and TRBJ2-2; 11 bases match TRBD1. V lost 5 bases and J lost 6; bases outside the gene matches: 5. Germline V gene lookup returns CDR1 SGHVS and CDR2 FQNEAQ. This CDR3 has 15 residues. The CDR3 reads CASSPSGQGAGELFF. CDR3 sequence (DNA): TGTGCCAGCAGCCCCTCGGGACAGGGGGCCGGGGAGCTGTTTTTT. The variable domain in full, completed from reference TRBV7-8 and TRBJ2-2, reads GAGVSQSPRYKVAKRGQDVALRCDPISGHVSLFWYQQALGQGPEFLTYFQNEAQLDKSGLPSDRFFAERPEGSVSTLKIQRTQQEDSAVYLCASSPSGQGAGELFFGEGSRLTVL.

V gene TRBV7-9 combines with J gene TRBJ2-7; tentative D call: TRBD1 (7 bases). Germline CDR1 and CDR2: SEHNR and FQNEAQ (reference sequence). V shed 5 bases and J shed 5 bases, with 19 bases lying between them. The CDR3 runs to 15 residues. The CDR3 sequence is CASSPPGGQLHEQYF. The CDR3 nucleotides read TGTGCCAGCAGCCCCCCCGGGGGACAGCTCCACGAGCAGTACTTC.

V usage is TRBV12-5 and J usage is TRBJ2-1, with 9 bases matching TRBD2. The CDR3 has 20 residues. J gave up 0 bases and V 2 bases, and 14 bases lay outside the gene matches. Germline loops: CDR1 LGHNT, CDR2 FRNRAP. CDR3 residues: CASGLSPLAGRTFSYNEQFF. In nucleotides, the CDR3 is TGTGCTAGTGGTTTGTCCCCGCTAGCGGGGCGGACTTTCTCCTACAATGAGCAGTTCTTC.

This clone occurred a few times. This rearrangement joins TRBV28 to TRBJ1-2, with 9 bases fitting TRBD1. This CDR3 contains 15 residues. Germline lookup yields CDR1 MDHEN and CDR2 SYDVKM. The V and J ends lost 10 bases and 8 bases, in that order; junction bases with no gene match: 17. As DNA, the CDR3 is TGTGCCACCATTGTACCGGGACAGGGCCCCTGGGGCTACACCTTC. Residues: CATIVPGQGPWGYTF.

This clone was observed a single time. This chain uses TRBV6-5 with TRBJ1-3; no clear D gene. The CDR3 extends over 16 amino acids. The germline V gene encodes CDR1 MNHEY and CDR2 SVGAGI. V was pared by 4 bases and J by 9 bases, with 22 bases between. The CDR3 DNA sequence: TGTGCCAGCAGTTCGTTTTTCCACGGCGCAGAGGGCACCATATATTTT. It codes for CASSSFFHGAEGTIYF.

The V call is TRBV2, the J call TRBJ2-3; D unresolved. Germline V gene data show CDR1 as SNHLY and CDR2 as FYNNEI. The CDR3 runs to 14 residues. Trimming cost V 4 bases and J 0 bases, with 8 bases left between them. CDR3 residues: CASSGRLSTDTQYF. The CDR3, as DNA: TGTGCCAGCAGTGGCAGACTTAGCACAGATACGCAGTATTTT.

CDR3 in amino acids: CASSIGQGGTEAFF. CDR3 DNA sequence: TGTGCCAGCAGTATTGGACAGGGCGGCACTGAAGCTTTCTTT. The V call is TRBV7-8, the J call TRBJ1-1; 8 bases agree with TRBD1. CDR3 size: 14 residues. Germline-derived CDR1 and CDR2 are SGHVS and FQNEAQ. V lost 6 bases and J lost 4; bases outside the gene matches: 7.

The chain links TRBV4-1 to TRBJ2-7; maybe TRBD1 (6 bases). Trimming took off 1 base at V and 6 bases at J, with 10 bases between the two ends. CDR3 size: 13 residues. Germline V gene lookup returns CDR1 MGHRA and CDR2 YSYEKL. The DNA of the CDR3 is TGCGCCAGCAGCCAAGGAACAGGGCGCGAGCAGTACTTC. It yields the protein CASSQGTGREQYF.

In DNA form, the CDR3 reads TGTGCCATCAGTGAGTCTCGGGCAGGGATAAGCTATGGCTACACCTTC. Translation: CAISESRAGISYGYTF. This sequence joins TRBV10-3 and TRBJ1-2; a possible D gene is TRBD1 (5 bases). CDR1 and CDR2 (germline): ENHRY, SYGVKD. With 0 bases removed from V and 4 bases from J, the gap between germline ends came to 15 bases. CDR3 length: 16 residues.

This CDR3 is CASSIEGGFQETQYF. CDR3 DNA: TGTGCCAGCAGCATTGAGGGGGGGTTCCAAGAGACCCAGTACTTC. This sequence joins TRBV5-4 and TRBJ2-5; TRBD2 is a possible D gene (7 bases). The V and J ends lost 4 bases and 1 base respectively, with 14 bases between them. The CDR3 totals 15 residues. CDR1 is SGHNT, CDR2 YYREEE, per germline (reference sequence).

This chain links TRBV3-1 (or the pseudogene TRBV3-2) with TRBJ1-2; D is unclear. V gave up 4 bases and J gave up 2 bases, with 5 bases separating them. The CDR3 sequence is 12 residues long. The germline V gene encodes CDR1 LGHDT and CDR2 YNNKEL (reference sequence). In DNA form, the CDR3 reads TGTGCCAGCAGCCGTCGGAACTATGGCTACACCTTC. It encodes CASSRRNYGYTF.

The chain links TRBV5-1 to TRBJ1-5; D remains unclear. The CDR3 has 14 residues. Trimming pared 4 bases from V and 1 base from J, leaving 9 bases between. The germline V gene has CDR1 SGHRS and CDR2 YFSETQ. CDR3 region: CASSRGGSNQPQHF. The CDR3 coding sequence is TGCGCCAGCAGCCGGGGAGGAAGCAATCAGCCCCAGCATTTT.

The chain is built from TRBV6-4 and TRBJ1-2; TRBD1 matches at 9 bases. This CDR3 has 14 residues. Trimming took 6 bases from V and 3 from J; bases not matched to a gene: 5. Germline V lookup: CDR1 MRHNA, CDR2 SNTAGT. DNA of the CDR3: TGTGCCAGCAGCAGGACAGGGGCCGACTATGGCTACACCTTC. Protein: CASSRTGADYGYTF.

The chain links TRBV5-1 to TRBJ1-1; the D gene is possibly TRBD1 (5 bases). The V end lost 2 bases, the J end lost 1 base, and 12 bases lay between the germline ends. CDR1 SGHRS and CDR2 YFSETQ come from the germline V gene. The CDR3 covers 15 residues. The CDR3 DNA sequence: TGCGCCAGCAGCTTATTCTGGGGGGAGAACACTGAAGCTTTCTTT. Its protein product is CASSLFWGENTEAFF.

This sequence joins TRBV7-8 and TRBJ2-7; 7 nucleotides align to TRBD2. J gave up 4 bases and V 5 bases, and 5 bases lay outside the gene matches. The germline V gene has CDR1 SGHVS and CDR2 FQNEAQ. The CDR3 has 13 residues. The CDR3 coding sequence is TGTGCCAGCAGCCAGACTAGCCGTTACGAGCAGTACTTC. As protein: CASSQTSRYEQYF.

The rearrangement links TRBV19 to TRBJ1-1; D is uncertain. The CDR3 runs to 14 residues. Germline CDR1 reads LNHDA; CDR2 reads SQIVND (reference sequence). V was trimmed by 5 bases and J by 1 base, leaving 11 bases between them. The CDR3 nucleotides read TGTGCCAGTAGTCCACGAGGTAGGAACACTGAAGCTTTCTTT. Its translation is CASSPRGRNTEAFF. The full variable domain, rest sourced from reference TRBV19 and TRBJ1-1, is DGGITQSPKYLFRKEGQNVTLSCEQNLNHDAMYWYRQDPGQGLRLIYYSQIVNDFQKGDIAEGYSVSREKKESFPLTVTSAQKNPTAFYLCASSPRGRNTEAFFGQGTRLTVV.

This chain links TRBV20-1 with TRBJ2-3, with D possibly matching TRBD2 (5 bases). The CDR3 sequence is 10 residues long. The germline V gene encodes CDR1 DFQATT and CDR2 SNEGSKA (reference sequence). The CDR3 is CSPAADTQYF. The CDR3 coding sequence is TGCAGCCCAGCGGCAGATACGCAGTATTTT.

The chain couples TRBV7-3 to TRBJ2-3, with a possible D match to TRBD2 (6 bases). The CDR3 covers 15 residues. The germline V and J ends were trimmed by 4 bases and 2 bases, with 13 bases remaining between them. Per germline, CDR1 SGHTA and CDR2 FQGTGA. CDR3 sequence (DNA): TGTGCCAGCAGCTCGACTAGTAGCGTCACAGATACGCAGTATTTT. Amino acids: CASSSTSSVTDTQYF.

This chain joins TRBV29-1 and TRBJ1-1; possibly TRBD1 for D (5 bases). The V and J ends lost 7 bases and 1 base respectively, with 10 bases between them. CDR3 length: 12 residues. The germline V gene has CDR1 SQVTM and CDR2 ANQGSEA. The CDR3 nucleotides read TGCAGCGGTAGACAGACGAACACTGAAGCTTTCTTT. Translation: CSGRQTNTEAFF.